Listed below are T cell receptor beta chains from one sample, sequenced in a study of blood T cells in healthy people across ages. MiXCR, run by TCRdb on the 5' RACE reads, gives a single entry per CDR3 protein. Among 730,000 or so distinct CDR3 sequences listed, 43% were seen once. The sequencing sample was made of blood. These receptors came from a woman aged 55-69 years in good health. Both conserved end residues are part of each CDR3. D genes are given only for firm matches. Clone size is stated in some rows and not others, as once, few, many or a class when expanded.

v_gene	j_gene	abundance	d_gene	CDR3aa	CDR3nt
TRBV14	TRBJ1-3	once	NA	CASSIGSSGNTIYF	TGTGCCAGCAGCATTGGGAGCTCTGGAAACACCATATATTTT
TRBV29-1	TRBJ1-2	many	TRBD1	CSVPGTGVGGYTF	TGCAGCGTTCCCGGGACAGGGGTTGGAGGCTACACCTTC
TRBV7-3	TRBJ2-1	NA	TRBD2	CASSVTTGGADRFF	TGTGCCAGCAGCGTAACAACCGGGGGGGCGGATCGGTTCTTC
TRBV7-2	TRBJ2-1	NA	NA	CASSPAGFAYNEQFF	TGTGCCAGCAGCCCAGCGGGTTTTGCCTACAATGAGCAGTTCTTC
TRBV20-1	TRBJ2-5	NA	NA	CSASRGIRQETQYF	TGCAGTGCTAGCCGGGGGATTAGGCAAGAGACCCAGTACTTC
TRBV6-2/TRBV6-3	TRBJ2-7	NA	TRBD1	CASITGGRGYEQYF	TGTGCCAGCATTACAGGGGGCAGGGGCTACGAGCAGTACTTC
TRBV6-6	TRBJ2-5	NA	NA	CASSYPDLGPETQYF	TGTGCCAGCAGTTACCCGGATTTGGGGCCGGAGACCCAGTACTTC
TRBV7-2	TRBJ1-2	NA	NA	CASSVTSSPYTF	TGTGCCAGCAGCGTTACATCTTCCCCCTACACCTTC
TRBV6-2/TRBV6-3	TRBJ2-7	NA	NA	CASSPMGDKSYEQYF	TGTGCCAGCAGCCCAATGGGGGACAAATCCTACGAGCAGTACTTC
TRBV4-3	TRBJ2-3	NA	NA	CASSQAWASTDTQYF	TGCGCCAGCAGCCAAGCATGGGCCTCCACAGATACGCAGTATTTT
TRBV21-1	TRBJ2-2	NA	NA	CASSVEGTADTGELFF	TGTGCCAGCAGCGTGGAGGGGACAGCGGACACCGGGGAGCTGTTTTTT
TRBV28	TRBJ1-3	few	NA	CASSLYEGYSGNTIYF	TGTGCCAGCAGTTTATACGAGGGATACTCTGGAAACACCATATATTTT
TRBV10-3	TRBJ1-2	NA	NA	CAINFREGNYGYTF	TGTGCCATCAACTTCAGGGAGGGGAACTATGGCTACACCTTC
TRBV5-5	TRBJ2-5	few	TRBD1	CASSIQGTEETQYF	TGTGCCAGCAGCATCCAGGGGACAGAAGAGACCCAGTACTTC
TRBV20-1	TRBJ2-1	once	TRBD2	CSARDQGGRNEQFF	TGCAGTGCTAGGGACCAGGGAGGGCGCAATGAGCAGTTCTTC
TRBV25-1	TRBJ2-1	NA	TRBD1	CASSVGQSYNEQFF	TGTGCAAGCAGTGTGGGACAGTCTTACAATGAGCAGTTCTTC
TRBV7-9	TRBJ1-1	NA	NA	CASSLSQAIGAEAFF	TGTGCCAGCAGCTTATCACAGGCAATAGGCGCTGAAGCTTTCTTT
TRBV20-1	TRBJ1-2	few	NA	CSARDEINYGYTF	TGCAGTGCTAGAGATGAAATTAACTATGGCTACACCTTC
TRBV27	TRBJ2-7	few	TRBD1	CASSLVGTGGLGQGEQYF	TGTGCCAGCAGTTTAGTGGGGACAGGGGGCCTTGGCCAGGGCGAGCAGTACTTC
TRBV20-1	TRBJ1-5	NA	NA	CSARGDFNQPQHF	TGCAGTGCTCGGGGGGATTTTAATCAGCCCCAGCATTTT
TRBV2	TRBJ1-1	NA	NA	CASKINREGTEAFF	TGTGCCAGCAAGATAAACAGGGAGGGCACTGAAGCTTTCTTT
TRBV7-2	TRBJ2-7	NA	NA	CASSANWRSSYEQYF	TGTGCCAGCAGCGCCAATTGGCGGAGCTCCTACGAGCAGTACTTC
TRBV9	TRBJ2-7	many	TRBD1	CASSVKDQGDGFDEQYF	TGTGCCAGCAGCGTTAAAGATCAGGGGGACGGTTTCGACGAGCAGTACTTC
TRBV20-1	TRBJ2-6	NA	NA	CSALNSGANVLTF	TGCAGTGCGTTGAACTCTGGGGCCAACGTCCTGACTTTC
TRBV29-1	TRBJ1-2	NA	NA	CSGEVNYGYTF	TGCAGCGGAGAGGTTAACTATGGCTACACCTTC
TRBV7-3	TRBJ2-1	NA	NA	CASSLNQPSGNEQFF	TGTGCCAGCAGCCTTAATCAGCCATCGGGCAATGAGCAGTTCTTC
TRBV7-7	TRBJ2-1	once	NA	CASSLAGAPTNEQFF	TGTGCCAGCAGCTTAGCAGGGGCCCCAACCAATGAGCAGTTCTTC
TRBV7-2	TRBJ2-5	many	NA	CASSLGIAETQYF	TGTGCCAGCAGCCTCGGGATAGCGGAGACCCAGTACTTC
TRBV6-5	TRBJ1-1	NA	TRBD1	CASSYSWTGEGTEAFF	TGTGCCAGCAGTTACTCGTGGACAGGGGAAGGCACTGAAGCTTTCTTT
TRBV2	TRBJ2-5	NA	TRBD2	CASSPMGLAGEGPQYF	TGTGCCAGCAGCCCCATGGGACTAGCGGGAGAGGGGCCGCAGTACTTC
TRBV11-1	TRBJ1-2	NA	NA	CASSSTAGRVNYGYTF	TGTGCCAGCAGCTCCACCGCTGGCAGGGTAAACTATGGCTACACCTTC
TRBV28	TRBJ2-7	few	TRBD1	CASRIGTGSYEQYF	TGTGCCAGCAGGATCGGGACAGGTTCCTACGAGCAGTACTTC
TRBV12-3/TRBV12-4	TRBJ1-6	NA	NA	CASSSRTVYNSPLHF	TGTGCCAGCAGTTCCCGGACAGTTTATAATTCACCCCTCCACTTT
TRBV29-1	TRBJ2-7	NA	TRBD1	CSVEWTGGSYEQYF	TGCAGCGTTGAATGGACAGGGGGCTCCTACGAGCAGTACTTC
TRBV9	TRBJ2-5	NA	TRBD2	CASSGGLADYNEQYF	TGTGCCAGCAGCGGCGGACTAGCGGATTACAATGAGCAGTACTTC
TRBV12-5	TRBJ1-1	few	NA	CASGFPLTEAFF	TGTGCTAGTGGTTTTCCCTTGACTGAAGCTTTCTTT
TRBV7-9	TRBJ2-3	few	TRBD1	CASSSRTGVNTDTQYF	TGTGCCAGCAGCTCGAGGACAGGGGTAAACACAGATACGCAGTATTTT
TRBV27	TRBJ2-1	many	TRBD2	CASMVAGVSNEQFF	TGTGCCAGCATGGTAGCGGGAGTTTCTAATGAGCAGTTCTTC
TRBV4-2	TRBJ1-5	few	TRBD1	CASSRGTGGKDGNQPQHF	TGTGCCAGCAGCCGAGGGACAGGGGGCAAAGACGGCAATCAGCCCCAGCATTTT
TRBV20-1	TRBJ2-3	once	NA	CSASDLPSTDTQYF	TGCAGTGCTAGCGACCTCCCCAGCACAGATACGCAGTATTTT
TRBV7-9	TRBJ2-2	NA	TRBD2	CASSGRTSGRDTNTRELFF	TGTGCCAGCAGCGGACGGACTAGCGGGAGGGATACGAACACCAGGGAGCTGTTTTTT
TRBV5-6	TRBJ2-5	NA	TRBD2	CASSATSGRKTQYF	TGTGCCAGCAGCGCGACTAGCGGGAGAAAGACCCAGTACTTC
TRBV29-1	TRBJ2-3	few	NA	CSVGQVTDTQYF	TGCAGCGTTGGACAGGTCACAGATACGCAGTATTTT